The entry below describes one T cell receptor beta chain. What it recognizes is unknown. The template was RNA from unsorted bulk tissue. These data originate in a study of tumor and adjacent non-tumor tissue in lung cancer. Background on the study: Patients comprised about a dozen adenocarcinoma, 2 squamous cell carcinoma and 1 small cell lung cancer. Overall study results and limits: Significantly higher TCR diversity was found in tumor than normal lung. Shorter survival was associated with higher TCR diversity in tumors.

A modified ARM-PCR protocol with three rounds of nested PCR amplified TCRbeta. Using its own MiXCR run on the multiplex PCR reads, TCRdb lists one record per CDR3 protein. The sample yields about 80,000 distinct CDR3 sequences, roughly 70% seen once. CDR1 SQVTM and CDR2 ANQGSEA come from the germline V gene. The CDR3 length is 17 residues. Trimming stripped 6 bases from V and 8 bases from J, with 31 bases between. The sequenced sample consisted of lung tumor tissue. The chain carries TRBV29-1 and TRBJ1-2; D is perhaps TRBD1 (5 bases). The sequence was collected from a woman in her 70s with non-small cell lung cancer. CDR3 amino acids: CSVLHRDSPSFNWGYTF. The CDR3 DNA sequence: TGCAGCGTCCTTCACCGGGACTCACCCTCCTTCAACTGGGGCTACACCTTC. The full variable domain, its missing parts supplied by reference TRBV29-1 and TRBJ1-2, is SAVISQKPSRDICQRGTSLTIQCQVDSQVTMMFWYRQQPGQSLTLIATANQGSEATYESGFVIDKFPISRPNLTFSTLTVSNMSPEDSSIYLCSVLHRDSPSFNWGYTFGSGTRLTVV.